This T cell receptor (beta chain) was obtained from a study of human T cells and chemical hapten exposure. Study background: Diphenylcyclopropenone doses were given weekly to the scalps of patients across the approximately 24-week study. There were per-sample TCR yield variations, arising mainly from small pooled library volume differences. Epicutaneous patch tests delivered 0.01% DPC to the upper back, with evaluation at 6 days.

This clonotype showed up just a few times. The sample's time point: patch test 2, 6 weeks after DPC sensitization. Treatment in this sample: therapeutic diphenylcyclopropenone sensitization with weekly scalp DPC. Prior to each patch test being applied, blood was drawn. TCRdb reprocessed the RACE reads via MiXCR and lists one record per CDR3 protein. The sample consists of 350,000 to 400,000 distinct CDR3 sequences, about 6.3% of them appearing once. The source material was whole blood, sampled in connection with sensitization to the hapten diphenylcyclopropenone (DPC). The sequence came from a woman aged 18-29 years with alopecia areata. Some clones in this sample may be carry-over from other donors' samples.

The CDR3 DNA reads TGTGCCAGCAGTTTAGTCCACAACAGGGACGAGCAGTACTTC. Protein: CASSLVHNRDEQYF. The chain joins TRBV12-3 or TRBV12-4 to TRBJ2-7; weak D call: TRBD1 (6 bases). V lost 1 base and J lost 5, with 12 bases in between. This CDR3 has 14 residues.